The subject of this entry is one TCR beta chain. Its cognate antigen is unknown. The data are from a study of T cell responses to AZD1222 COVID-19 vaccine. TCRdb keeps only in-frame clones here, not all; method: immunoSEQ multiplex PCR. The table records approximately 100,000 clones, approximately 90% of them present only once. Looked up from germline, CDR1 is SGHRS and CDR2 is YFSETQ. CDR3 length: 15 amino acids. The ends were cut back, 4 bases at V and 0 bases at J, with 13 bases in the middle. Study observations and caveats: Among spike-specific TCRs, nearly half reportedly target unmutated variant regions. Vaccination with two AZD1222 doses was followed by a rise in Spike-specific TCR breadth and depth. Among those given AZD1222, only 5 to 7 were seropositive at baseline.

The receptor comes from an adult in good health. V usage is TRBV5-1 and J usage is TRBJ1-1; a weak D match, TRBD1 (5 bases). The sample was peripheral blood, taken on day 0 of AZD1222 vaccination. The CDR3 protein is CASSPLGGVNTEAFF. The CDR3 nucleotides read TGCGCCAGCAGCCCCTTGGGGGGAGTGAACACTGAAGCTTTCTTT.